One and the same sample provided the 32 T cell receptor beta chains below, sequenced in a study of human T cells and chemical hapten exposure. Using its own MiXCR run on the RACE reads, TCRdb lists one record per CDR3 protein. The data contain some 79,000 distinct CDR3 sequences, around 9.3% of them singletons. Time point in this sample: patch test 2, 6 weeks after DPC sensitization. Documented treatment: therapeutic diphenylcyclopropenone sensitization with weekly scalp DPC. The material was whole blood, obtained in connection with sensitization to the hapten diphenylcyclopropenone (DPC). These receptors originate from a woman aged 45-65 years with alopecia areata. Some clones in this sample may be carry-over from other donors' samples.

This clonotype appeared a single time. The chain employs TRBV10-3 and TRBJ1-1, with D possibly matching TRBD1 (6 bases). CDR1 ENHRY and CDR2 SYGVKD come from the germline V gene. The germline V and J ends were trimmed by 9 bases and 3 bases, with 14 bases remaining between them. The CDR3 has 13 residues. In DNA, the CDR3 is TGTGCCATTGCACAGGGAAAGGACACTGAAGCTTTCTTT. This gives the protein CAIAQGKDTEAFF.

This clonotype was recorded at least ten times. This chain uses TRBV20-1 with TRBJ2-5; no definite D call. The germline CDR1 and CDR2 sequences are DFQATT and SNEGSKA (reference sequence). The CDR3 is 13 amino acids. The V end lost 0 bases, the J end lost 4 bases, and 9 bases lay between the germline ends. The CDR3 bases are TGCAGTGCTAGAGATCCGGGTAGAGAGACCCAGTACTTC. This sequence encodes CSARDPGRETQYF.

This clonotype was detected many times. J is TRBJ2-3 and V is TRBV5-1, with D unclear. This CDR3 region has 15 residues. Germline V gives CDR1 SGHRS, CDR2 YFSETQ. V shed 7 bases and J shed 5 bases, with 20 bases lying between them. The CDR3: CASSLPQVGKDTQYF. CDR3 nucleotide sequence: TGCGCCAGCTCTCTCCCTCAGGTCGGTAAAGATACGCAGTATTTT.

Many counts were recorded for this clonotype. V usage is TRBV20-1 and J usage is TRBJ2-5, with 7 bases that match TRBD1. V was pared by 5 bases and J by 1 base, with 13 bases of the junction left unmatched. The CDR3 sequence is 16 residues long. Germline V lookup: CDR1 DFQATT, CDR2 SNEGSKA (reference sequence). The DNA of the CDR3 is TGCAGTGCTGATAACACCGGGACAGAGTCCCAAGAGACCCAGTACTTC. Protein sequence: CSADNTGTESQETQYF.

The table lists this clonotype with a few counts. The V call is TRBV7-2, the J call TRBJ1-6; D gene unclear. Germline CDR1 reads SGHTA; CDR2 reads FQGNSA. There are 12 residues in the CDR3. The V end lost 3 bases, the J end lost 6 bases, and 3 bases lay between the germline ends. CDR3 sequence (DNA): TGTGCCAGCAGCTTTACTAATTCACCCCTCCACTTT. It codes for CASSFTNSPLHF.

This clonotype was detected only a few times. V gene TRBV20-1 combines with J gene TRBJ2-5; TRBD2 matches 9 bases. Germline V CDR1 and CDR2: DFQATT, SNEGSKA (reference sequence). This CDR3 has 13 amino acids. The V gene end was trimmed by 2 bases and the J gene end by 7 bases; junction bases not matched to a gene: 5. CDR3 sequence (DNA): TGCAGTGCTAGAACTAGCGGGCCGTCGACCCAGTACTTC. Translated, it gives CSARTSGPSTQYF.

This clonotype was counted a single time. This rearrangement joins TRBV10-3 to TRBJ1-2, with 8 nucleotides matching TRBD1. Per the germline V gene, CDR1 is ENHRY and CDR2 is SYGVKD. Trimming cost V 3 bases and J 6 bases; bases outside gene matches: 6. The CDR3 totals 14 residues. This CDR3 reads CAISDPTGDNGYTF. DNA for the CDR3: TGTGCCATCAGTGACCCGACAGGGGATAATGGCTACACCTTC.

This sequence joins TRBV6-5 and TRBJ2-5; 9 bases fit TRBD1. Germline lookup yields CDR1 MNHEY and CDR2 SVGAGI. Germline trimming cut 6 bases from V and 1 base from J; bases unmatched to any gene: 6. The CDR3 runs 15 residues. The CDR3 region is CASRYTGGSQETQYF. CDR3 sequence (DNA): TGTGCCAGCAGGTATACAGGGGGCAGCCAAGAGACCCAGTACTTC.

CDR3 protein: CSVETAAGGFYEQYF. The CDR3 region has the DNA TGCAGCGTGGAAACGGCCGCGGGAGGGTTTTACGAGCAGTACTTC. V usage is TRBV29-1 and J usage is TRBJ2-7; 9 bases fit TRBD2. The junction had 13 bases not matched to a gene; V was cut back by 6 bases and J by 4 bases. Germline CDR1 SQVTM, CDR2 ANQGSEA. The CDR3 loop spans 15 amino acids.

This clonotype was recorded at least ten times. The V and J genes are TRBV6-2 or TRBV6-3 and TRBJ2-1; 12 nucleotides align to TRBD1. J gave up 6 bases and V 5 bases, and 8 bases lay outside the gene matches. Germline V gives CDR1 MNHEY, CDR2 SVGEGT. The CDR3 loop spans 16 amino acids. The CDR3 sequence: CASSSSGQGARNEQFF. In DNA, the CDR3 is TGTGCCAGCAGTAGCTCGGGACAGGGGGCCCGCAATGAGCAGTTCTTC.

The chain has TRBV18 and TRBJ2-7, with a tentative D call TRBD2 (6 bases). V gave up 3 bases and J gave up 4 bases, with 13 bases separating them. CDR1 is KGHSH and CDR2 is LQKENI in the germline V gene. The CDR3 sequence is 14 residues long. Here the CDR3 reads CASSPRPGGYEQYF. Written as DNA, the CDR3 is TGTGCCAGCTCACCGAGGCCCGGGGGTTACGAGCAGTACTTC. The full variable domain, in which reference TRBV18 and TRBJ2-7 provide the parts outside the CDR3, is NAGVMQNPRHLVRRRGQEARLRCSPMKGHSHVYWYRQLPEEGLKFMVYLQKENIIDESGMPKERFSAEFPKEGPSILRIQQVVRGDSAAYFCASSPRPGGYEQYFGPGTRLTVT.

This clonotype came up many times. The V and J genes are TRBV7-2 and TRBJ2-1, with D unclear. CDR1 is SGHTA, CDR2 FQGNSA, per germline. Between the trimmed V and J ends, which lost 5 bases and 5 bases, there was a span of 13 bases. The CDR3 consists of 14 residues. CDR3 sequence reads: CASSPVRMDNEQFF. The CDR3 DNA sequence: TGTGCCAGCAGCCCCGTCCGTATGGACAATGAGCAGTTCTTC.

Concerning this clonotype itself: This clone may be a read error of a much larger clone one base away. This chain connects TRBV7-9 to TRBJ1-3; D possibly corresponds to TRBD1 (6 bases). The CDR3 length is 17 residues. Germline V gene sequence: CDR1 SEHNR, CDR2 FQNEAQ (reference sequence). The chain's CDR3 is CAGSLSAVGASGNTIYF. For the CDR3, the DNA is TGTGCCGGCAGCTTATCGGCGGTGGGGGCCTCTGGAAACACCATATATTTT. The variable domain in full, completed from reference TRBV7-9 and TRBJ1-3, reads DTGVSQNPRHKITKRGQNVTFRCDPISEHNRLYWYRQTLGQGPEFLTYFQNEAQLEKSRLLSDRFSAERPKGSFSTLEIQRTEQGDSAMYLCAGSLSAVGASGNTIYFGEGSWLTVV.

The genes are TRBV20-1 and TRBJ1-5, with 8 bases aligning to TRBD1. The V gene's germline CDR1 is DFQATT and CDR2 SNEGSKA (reference sequence). This CDR3 contains 14 residues. V lost 4 bases and J lost 2; bases outside the gene matches: 4. Here the CDR3 DNA reads TGCAGTGCTACCGGGGGACAGGGCAATCAGCCCCAGCATTTT. This codes for CSATGGQGNQPQHF.

This clonotype came up many times. J is TRBJ2-7 and V is TRBV3-1, with D tentatively TRBD1 or TRBD2 (5 bases each). The CDR3 covers 13 residues. Germline V gene data show CDR1 as LGHDT and CDR2 as YNNKEL (reference sequence). V was trimmed by 10 bases and J by 2 bases, leaving 15 bases between them. In DNA, the CDR3 is TGTGCCACTTCGGGACCCCGAACCTACGAGCAGTACTTC. Protein product: CATSGPRTYEQYF.

This clonotype was detected ten times or more. The chain is built from TRBV29-1 and TRBJ2-1, with D possibly TRBD2 on 6 matching bases. The CDR3 runs 14 residues. Germline CDR1 reads SQVTM; CDR2 reads ANQGSEA. Trimming took off 1 base at V and 6 bases at J, with 13 bases between the two ends. This CDR3 reads CSVEAGVSSNEQFF. The CDR3 DNA reads TGCAGCGTTGAAGCGGGAGTATCTTCCAATGAGCAGTTCTTC.

This clonotype was recorded a few times. The V call is TRBV20-1, the J call TRBJ2-1; D may be TRBD2 (5 bases). This CDR3 contains 15 residues. Germline V gives CDR1 DFQATT, CDR2 SNEGSKA (reference sequence). V lost 1 base to trimming and J lost 4 bases, with 14 bases between them. The CDR3, as DNA: TGCAGTGCTAGAGGAGGGCAGACCCGATACAATGAGCAGTTCTTC. As protein: CSARGGQTRYNEQFF.

This clonotype was counted a few times. The chain joins TRBV12-3 or TRBV12-4 to TRBJ1-5; no reliable D call. Trimming removed 8 bases from V and 11 bases from J, with 22 bases in between. This CDR3 is 14 amino acids long. Here the CDR3 reads CASLDNPNIIAQHF. CDR3 DNA: TGTGCCAGCCTAGACAATCCCAATATCATAGCCCAGCATTTT.

This clonotype was detected only a few times. V is TRBV12-3 or TRBV12-4 and J is TRBJ1-2; D is ambiguous. Deletions cut 3 bases from V and 7 bases from J, with 6 bases between. The CDR3 has 11 amino acids. The CDR3, as DNA: TGTGCCAGCAGTTTCATGAGTGGCTACACCTTC. Translation gives CASSFMSGYTF.

This clonotype was counted at least ten times. The chain carries TRBV2 and TRBJ2-7; no definite D call. V was trimmed by 5 bases and J by 6 bases, leaving 20 bases between them. CDR1 is SNHLY and CDR2 is FYNNEI in the germline V gene. The CDR3 sequence is 15 residues long. The CDR3 region is CASSSPTIKASEQYF. CDR3 coding DNA: TGTGCCAGCAGTAGCCCGACGATTAAGGCGTCCGAGCAGTACTTC.

This chain links TRBV28 with TRBJ2-7; 7 bases line up with TRBD2. The ends lost 2 bases at V and 5 bases at J; junction bases unmatched: 6. Germline-derived CDR1 and CDR2 are MDHEN and SYDVKM. This CDR3 has 14 amino acids. The chain's CDR3 is CASSLGGRTDEQYF. The CDR3 nucleotides are TGTGCCAGCAGTTTAGGCGGGAGAACTGACGAGCAGTACTTC.

The chain combines TRBV18 with TRBJ1-5, with D possibly TRBD1 on 6 matching bases. Between the trimmed V and J ends, which lost 2 bases and 6 bases, there was a span of 8 bases. The V gene's germline CDR1 is KGHSH and CDR2 LQKENI. CDR3 length: 13 amino acids. The CDR3, as DNA: TGTGCCAGCTCACCAGGACAGTCTCAGCCCCAGCATTTT. It encodes CASSPGQSQPQHF.

This clonotype was seen more than once but under ten times. The chain carries TRBV20-1 and TRBJ2-3, with a tentative D call TRBD2 (6 bases). In germline, CDR1 is DFQATT, CDR2 SNEGSKA (reference sequence). V was clipped by 3 bases and J by 7 bases, with 20 bases between them. The CDR3 totals 15 residues. This CDR3 reads CSASPAGTPLNTQYF. DNA for the CDR3: TGCAGTGCTAGTCCAGCGGGTACCCCCTTAAATACGCAGTATTTT.

The chain joins TRBV28 to TRBJ2-7, with 8 bases matching TRBD1. The CDR3 has 14 residues. Germline V gene sequence: CDR1 MDHEN, CDR2 SYDVKM. With 6 bases clipped from V and 0 bases from J, the junction kept 4 bases outside the gene matches. CDR3 amino acids: CASSPGGNSYEQYF. The CDR3 region has the DNA TGTGCCAGCAGCCCAGGGGGCAACTCCTACGAGCAGTACTTC.

In this sample, this clonotype turned up many times. The genes are TRBV7-2 and TRBJ2-5, with a possible D match to TRBD2 (5 bases). This CDR3 comprises 14 residues. V was shortened by 3 bases and J by 2 bases, with 10 bases between the two germline ends. Per germline, CDR1 SGHTA and CDR2 FQGNSA. In DNA, the CDR3 is TGTGCCAGCAGCTTGGCAGCGGCGCAAGAGACCCAGTACTTC. Amino acids: CASSLAAAQETQYF.

DNA of the CDR3: TGTGCCAGCAGCGTAGTAGGGGAGCGAGCGGATGAGCAGTTCTTC. As protein: CASSVVGERADEQFF. This rearrangement joins TRBV9 to TRBJ2-1; the D call may be TRBD1 or TRBD2 (5 bases each). This CDR3 spans 15 amino acids. The V gene lost 0 bases and the J gene lost 8 bases, with 15 bases spanning the gap. Germline V gene data show CDR1 as SGDLS and CDR2 as YYNGEE.

This clonotype was picked up many times. This sequence joins TRBV29-1 and TRBJ2-7; D assignment may be TRBD1 or TRBD2 (5 bases each). The V end lost 7 bases, the J end lost 0 bases, and 13 bases lay between the germline ends. The V gene's germline CDR1 is SQVTM and CDR2 ANQGSEA. The CDR3 has 13 residues. The chain's CDR3 is CSALRGVSYEQYF. CDR3 sequence (DNA): TGCAGCGCCCTCAGAGGGGTCTCCTACGAGCAGTACTTC.

Many counts were recorded for this clonotype. V and J are TRBV11-2 and TRBJ2-3; D may be TRBD1 or TRBD2 (5 bases each). The V and J ends lost 4 bases and 0 bases respectively, with 8 bases between them. The germline gives CDR1 SGHAT, CDR2 FQNNGV. The CDR3 length is 14 residues. CDR3 coding DNA: TGTGCCAGCAGCTCTCGGGACAGCACAGATACGCAGTATTTT. This encodes CASSSRDSTDTQYF.

The CDR3 reads CSASYRGNSPLHF. CDR3 DNA: TGCAGTGCTAGCTACAGGGGTAATTCACCCCTCCACTTT. The chain uses TRBV20-1 and TRBJ1-6; 7 bases map to TRBD1. V lost 3 bases, J lost 6 bases, and 2 bases stayed unmatched. CDR1 and CDR2 (germline): DFQATT, SNEGSKA (reference sequence). The CDR3 length is 13 residues.

The chain is built from TRBV7-2 and TRBJ2-7; no firm D call. Deletions cut 1 base from V and 3 bases from J, with 10 bases between. Germline V gene lookup returns CDR1 SGHTA and CDR2 FQGNSA. The CDR3 sequence is 14 residues long. CDR3: CASSLVSSNYEQYF. The CDR3, as DNA: TGTGCCAGCAGCTTAGTTAGTTCGAACTACGAGCAGTACTTC.

This clonotype has just a few counts. The CDR3 reads CASSLNRGRNTGELFF. CDR3 nucleotides: TGTGCCAGCAGCTTAAATCGCGGGAGAAATACCGGGGAGCTGTTTTTT. The chain has TRBV5-5 and TRBJ2-2; 7 nucleotides agree with TRBD2. Germline CDR1 is SGHKS and CDR2 is YYEKEE (reference sequence). The CDR3 covers 16 residues. The V gene end was trimmed by 2 bases and the J gene end by 5 bases; junction bases not matched to a gene: 9.

This clonotype occurred many times. This chain uses TRBV20-1 with TRBJ1-4, with D uncertain. Germline V lookup: CDR1 DFQATT, CDR2 SNEGSKA (reference sequence). The V gene lost 6 bases and the J gene lost 8 bases, with 13 bases spanning the gap. This CDR3 is 12 amino acids long. The CDR3 protein is CSAAFSQEKLFF. The CDR3 DNA is TGCAGTGCCGCCTTTTCACAGGAAAAACTGTTTTTT.